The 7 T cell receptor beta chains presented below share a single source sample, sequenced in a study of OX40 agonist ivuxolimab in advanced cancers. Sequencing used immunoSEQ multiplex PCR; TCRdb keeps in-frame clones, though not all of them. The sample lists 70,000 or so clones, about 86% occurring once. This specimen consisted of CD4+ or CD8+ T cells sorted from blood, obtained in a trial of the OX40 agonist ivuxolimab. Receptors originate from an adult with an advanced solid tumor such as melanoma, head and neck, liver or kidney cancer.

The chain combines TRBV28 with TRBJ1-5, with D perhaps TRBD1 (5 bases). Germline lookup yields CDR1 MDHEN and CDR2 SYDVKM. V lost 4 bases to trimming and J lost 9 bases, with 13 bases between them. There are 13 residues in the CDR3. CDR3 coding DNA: TGTGCCAGCAGTTGGGGACGCCAGGGGCCCCAGCATTTT. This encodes CASSWGRQGPQHF.

The CDR3 spells CASSPGTGWTEAFF. DNA of the CDR3: TGTGCCAGCTCACCCGGGACAGGGTGGACTGAAGCTTTCTTT. The J gene is TRBJ1-1, the V gene TRBV18; 9 nucleotides match TRBD1. J gave up 5 bases and V 3 bases, and 4 bases lay outside the gene matches. CDR3 length equals 14 residues. CDR1 and CDR2 (germline): KGHSH, LQKENI. The variable domain in full, completed from reference TRBV18 and TRBJ1-1, reads NAGVMQNPRHLVRRRGQEARLRCSPMKGHSHVYWYRQLPEEGLKFMVYLQKENIIDESGMPKERFSAEFPKEGPSILRIQQVVRGDSAAYFCASSPGTGWTEAFFGQGTRLTVV.

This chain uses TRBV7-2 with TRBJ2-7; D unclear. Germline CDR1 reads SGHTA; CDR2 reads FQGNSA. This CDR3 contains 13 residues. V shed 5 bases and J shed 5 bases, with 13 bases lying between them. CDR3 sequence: CASSPLRDDEQYF. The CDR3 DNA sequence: TGTGCCAGCAGCCCCCTCCGCGACGACGAGCAGTACTTC.

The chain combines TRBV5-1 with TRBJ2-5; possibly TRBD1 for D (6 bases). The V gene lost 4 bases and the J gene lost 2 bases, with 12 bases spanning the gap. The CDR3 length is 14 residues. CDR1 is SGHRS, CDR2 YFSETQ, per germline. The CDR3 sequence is CASSLGHAQETQYF. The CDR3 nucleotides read TGCGCCAGCAGCCTGGGACATGCACAAGAGACCCAGTACTTC.

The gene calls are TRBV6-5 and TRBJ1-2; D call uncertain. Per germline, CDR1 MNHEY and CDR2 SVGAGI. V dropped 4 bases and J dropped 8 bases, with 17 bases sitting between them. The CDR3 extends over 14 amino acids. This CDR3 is CASSSLAEGKGYTF. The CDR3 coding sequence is TGTGCCAGCAGTTCCCTCGCCGAAGGAAAGGGCTACACCTTC.

The DNA of the CDR3 is TGCGCCAGCAGCCCCACGGGAGCCAAAAACATTCAGTACTTC. As protein: CASSPTGAKNIQYF. The genes are TRBV4-1 and TRBJ2-4; no clear D gene. The germline V and J ends were trimmed by 4 bases and 0 bases, with 7 bases remaining between them. In germline, CDR1 is MGHRA, CDR2 YSYEKL. The CDR3 runs to 14 residues.

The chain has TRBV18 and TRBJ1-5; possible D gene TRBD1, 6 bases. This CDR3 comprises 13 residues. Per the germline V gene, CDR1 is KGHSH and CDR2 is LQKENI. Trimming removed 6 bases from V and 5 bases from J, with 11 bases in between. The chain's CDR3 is CASSPSGDQPQHF. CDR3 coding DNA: TGTGCCAGCTCTCCTTCAGGGGATCAGCCCCAGCATTTT. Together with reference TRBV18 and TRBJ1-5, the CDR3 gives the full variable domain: NAGVMQNPRHLVRRRGQEARLRCSPMKGHSHVYWYRQLPEEGLKFMVYLQKENIIDESGMPKERFSAEFPKEGPSILRIQQVVRGDSAAYFCASSPSGDQPQHFGDGTRLSIL.